One T cell receptor beta chain is described in this entry. Clones were read by immunoSEQ multiplex PCR, and TCRdb kept only the in-frame ones, dropping some. The table has 84,000 or so clones, 70% to 90% seen once. The data are from a study of blood T cell repertoires in COVID-19. This CDR3 is 16 amino acids long. V was clipped by 3 bases and J by 0 bases, with 12 bases between them. Germline CDR1 reads KGHSH; CDR2 reads LQKENI. Sequencing used peripheral blood. This TCR came from a man aged 70-80 years with acute or convalescent COVID-19. The gene calls are TRBV18 and TRBJ1-3, with D possibly being TRBD1 (6 bases). The CDR3 DNA is TGTGCCAGCTCACCGATGGACAGCATCTCTGGAAACACCATATATTTT. Protein sequence: CASSPMDSISGNTIYF.